Shown below are 5 T cell receptor beta chains from a single sample sequenced in a study of STAT3 mutations in large granular lymphocyte leukemia. The study, taken as a whole, reports: Every T-LGLL patient had at least one immunodominant TCRbeta clonotype.

Clones were sequenced by immunoSEQ multiplex PCR, and TCRdb holds only the in-frame ones, with some missing. The repertoire holds under 1,500 clones, with roughly two thirds as singletons. Their recognized antigens are unknown. Sequenced material: peripheral blood mononuclear cells. The receptors were sampled from a woman between 65 and 79 years old with T-cell large granular lymphocyte leukemia. Some clones in this sample may be carry-over from other donors' samples.

This clone has only a few counts. The chain carries TRBV7-6 and TRBJ2-5; a possible D gene is TRBD1 (6 bases). The CDR3 contains 15 residues. With 5 bases removed from V and 2 bases from J, the gap between germline ends came to 15 bases. Germline V gene sequence: CDR1 SGHVS, CDR2 FNYEAQ. This chain's CDR3 is CASSPGAGVQETQYF. The CDR3 DNA sequence: TGTGCCAGCAGCCCAGGCGCAGGGGTTCAAGAGACCCAGTACTTC.

This chain links TRBV7-2 with TRBJ2-7, with 7 bases fitting TRBD2. Trimming removed 0 bases from V and 3 bases from J; junction bases left unmatched: 5. The CDR3 has 15 residues. Germline assignment: CDR1 SGHTA and CDR2 FQGNSA. The CDR3 loop is CASSLAGGGYYEQYF. The CDR3 DNA reads TGTGCCAGCAGCTTAGCCGGCGGGGGTTACTACGAGCAGTACTTC.

The chain uses TRBV29-1 and TRBJ2-2; D uncertain. Trimming removed 5 bases from V and 0 bases from J, with 13 bases in between. Germline V lookup: CDR1 SQVTM, CDR2 ANQGSEA. The CDR3 sequence is 15 residues long. CDR3 sequence: CSVIEQITNTGELFF. CDR3 sequence (DNA): TGCAGCGTTATCGAGCAAATAACGAACACCGGGGAGCTGTTTTTT.

The CDR3 loop is CASSLGTGGNGEQYF. The CDR3, as DNA: TGCGCCAGCAGCTTGGGGACAGGGGGCAATGGCGAGCAGTACTTC. The chain employs TRBV5-1 and TRBJ2-7, with 11 positions matching TRBD1. Germline V gene data show CDR1 as SGHRS and CDR2 as YFSETQ. Trimming at V came to 0 bases and at J to 6 bases, leaving 5 bases not matched to a gene. The CDR3 consists of 15 residues.

This chain links TRBV9 with TRBJ1-4; D unclear. Per the germline V gene, CDR1 is SGDLS and CDR2 is YYNGEE. V gave up 2 bases and J gave up 3 bases, with 5 bases separating them. This CDR3 has 13 amino acids. Here the CDR3 DNA reads TGTGCCAGCAGCGTCGACTCTAATGAAAAACTGTTTTTT. Protein: CASSVDSNEKLFF.